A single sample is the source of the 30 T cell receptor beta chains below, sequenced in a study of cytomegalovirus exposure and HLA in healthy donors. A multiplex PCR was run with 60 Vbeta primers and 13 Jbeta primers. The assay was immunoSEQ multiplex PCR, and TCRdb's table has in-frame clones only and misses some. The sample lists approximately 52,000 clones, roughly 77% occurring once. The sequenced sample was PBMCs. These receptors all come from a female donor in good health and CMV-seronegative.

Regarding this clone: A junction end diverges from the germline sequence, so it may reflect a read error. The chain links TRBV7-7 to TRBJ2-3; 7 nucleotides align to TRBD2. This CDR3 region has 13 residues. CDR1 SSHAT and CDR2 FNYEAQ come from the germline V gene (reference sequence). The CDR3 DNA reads TGTGCTAGCAGCGCAGGCGGGGGTGATACGCAGTATTTT. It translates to CASSAGGGDTQYF. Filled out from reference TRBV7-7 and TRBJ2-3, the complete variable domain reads GAGVSQSPRYKVTKRGQDVTLRCDPISSHATLYWYQQALGQGPEFLTYFNYEAQPDKSGLPSDRFSAERPEGSISTLTIQRTEQRDSAMYRCASSAGGGDTQYFGPGTRLTVL.

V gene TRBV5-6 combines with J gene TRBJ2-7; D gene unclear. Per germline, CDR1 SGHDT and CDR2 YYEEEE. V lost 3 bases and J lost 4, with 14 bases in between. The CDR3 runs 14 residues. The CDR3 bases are TGTGCCAGCAGCTCCGACACTCGGATATACGAGCAGTACTTC. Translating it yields CASSSDTRIYEQYF.

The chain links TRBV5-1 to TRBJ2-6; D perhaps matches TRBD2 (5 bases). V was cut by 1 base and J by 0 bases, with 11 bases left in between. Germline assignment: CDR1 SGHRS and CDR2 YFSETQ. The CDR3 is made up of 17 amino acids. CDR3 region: CASSLMIAHSGANVLTF. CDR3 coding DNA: TGCGCCAGCAGCTTGATGATAGCGCACTCTGGGGCCAACGTCCTGACTTTC. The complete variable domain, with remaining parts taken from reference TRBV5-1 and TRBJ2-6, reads KAGVTQTPRYLIKTRGQQVTLSCSPISGHRSVSWYQQTPGQGLQFLFEYFSETQRNKGNFPGRFSGRQFSNSRSEMNVSTLELGDSALYLCASSLMIAHSGANVLTFGAGSRLTVL.

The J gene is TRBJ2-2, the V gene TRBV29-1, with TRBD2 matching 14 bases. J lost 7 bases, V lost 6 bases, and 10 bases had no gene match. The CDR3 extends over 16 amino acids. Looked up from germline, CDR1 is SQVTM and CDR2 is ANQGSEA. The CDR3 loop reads CSVPGLAGAGGGELFF. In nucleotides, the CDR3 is TGCAGCGTCCCGGGACTAGCGGGAGCAGGAGGCGGGGAGCTGTTTTTT.

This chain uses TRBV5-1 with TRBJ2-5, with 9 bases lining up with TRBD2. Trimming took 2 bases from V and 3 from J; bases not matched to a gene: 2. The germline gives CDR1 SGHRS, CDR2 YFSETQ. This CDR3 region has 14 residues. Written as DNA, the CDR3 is TGCGCCAGCAGCTTCGCTAGCGGGGAAGAGACCCAGTACTTC. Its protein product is CASSFASGEETQYF.

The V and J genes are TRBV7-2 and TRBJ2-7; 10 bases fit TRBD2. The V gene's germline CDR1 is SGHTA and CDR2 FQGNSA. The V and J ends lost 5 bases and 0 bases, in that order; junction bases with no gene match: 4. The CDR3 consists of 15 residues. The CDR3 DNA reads TGTGCCAGCAGCGTGACTAGCGGGTCCTCCTACGAGCAGTACTTC. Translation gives CASSVTSGSSYEQYF.

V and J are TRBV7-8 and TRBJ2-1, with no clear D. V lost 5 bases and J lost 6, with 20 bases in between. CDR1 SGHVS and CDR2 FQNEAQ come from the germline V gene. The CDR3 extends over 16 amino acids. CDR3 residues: CASSPLISIAVNEQFF. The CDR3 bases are TGTGCCAGCAGCCCGCTTATATCTATAGCAGTCAATGAGCAGTTCTTC.

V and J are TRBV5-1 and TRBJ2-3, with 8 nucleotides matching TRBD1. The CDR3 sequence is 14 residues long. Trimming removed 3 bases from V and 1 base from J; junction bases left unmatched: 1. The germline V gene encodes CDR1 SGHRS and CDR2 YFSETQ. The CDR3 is CASSSTGGTDTQYF. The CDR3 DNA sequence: TGCGCCAGCAGCTCGACAGGGGGCACAGATACGCAGTATTTT.

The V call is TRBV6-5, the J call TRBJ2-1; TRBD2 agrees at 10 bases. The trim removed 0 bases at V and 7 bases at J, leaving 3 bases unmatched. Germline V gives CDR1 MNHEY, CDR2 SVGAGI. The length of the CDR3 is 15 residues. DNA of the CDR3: TGTGCCAGCAGTTACTCATGGACTAGCGGAAATGAGCAGTTCTTC. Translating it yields CASSYSWTSGNEQFF.

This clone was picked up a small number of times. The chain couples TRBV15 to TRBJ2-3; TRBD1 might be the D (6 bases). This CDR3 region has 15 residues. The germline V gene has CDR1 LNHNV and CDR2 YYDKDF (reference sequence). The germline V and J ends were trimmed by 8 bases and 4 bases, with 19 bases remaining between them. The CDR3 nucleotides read TGTGCCACCGCCCTTGACCCAACAGGGTCAGATACGCAGTATTTT. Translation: CATALDPTGSDTQYF.

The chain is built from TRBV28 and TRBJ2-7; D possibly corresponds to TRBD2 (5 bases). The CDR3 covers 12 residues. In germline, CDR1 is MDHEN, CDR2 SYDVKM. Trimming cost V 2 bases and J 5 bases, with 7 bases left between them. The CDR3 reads CASSLMRDEQYF. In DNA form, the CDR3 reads TGTGCCAGCAGTTTAATGAGGGACGAGCAGTACTTC.

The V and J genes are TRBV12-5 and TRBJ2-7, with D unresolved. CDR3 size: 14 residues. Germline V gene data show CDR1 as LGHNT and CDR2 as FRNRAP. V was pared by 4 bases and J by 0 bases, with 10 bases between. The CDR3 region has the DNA TGTGCTAGTGGTTCCCCGGCGGACTCCTACGAGCAGTACTTC. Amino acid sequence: CASGSPADSYEQYF.

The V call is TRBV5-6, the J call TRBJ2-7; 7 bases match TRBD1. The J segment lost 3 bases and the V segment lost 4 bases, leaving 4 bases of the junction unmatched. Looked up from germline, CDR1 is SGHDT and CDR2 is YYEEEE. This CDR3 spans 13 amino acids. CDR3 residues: CASSRGTDYEQYF. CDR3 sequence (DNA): TGTGCCAGCAGCAGAGGGACAGACTACGAGCAGTACTTC.

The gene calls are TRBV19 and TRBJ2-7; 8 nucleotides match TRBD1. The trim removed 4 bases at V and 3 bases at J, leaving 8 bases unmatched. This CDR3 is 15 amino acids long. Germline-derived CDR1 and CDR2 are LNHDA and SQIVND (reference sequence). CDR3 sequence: CASSRADRGVYEQYF. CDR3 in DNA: TGTGCCAGTAGTAGGGCAGACAGGGGAGTCTACGAGCAGTACTTC. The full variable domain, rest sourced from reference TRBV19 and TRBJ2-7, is DGGITQSPKYLFRKEGQNVTLSCEQNLNHDAMYWYRQDPGQGLRLIYYSQIVNDFQKGDIAEGYSVSREKKESFPLTVTSAQKNPTAFYLCASSRADRGVYEQYFGPGTRLTVT.

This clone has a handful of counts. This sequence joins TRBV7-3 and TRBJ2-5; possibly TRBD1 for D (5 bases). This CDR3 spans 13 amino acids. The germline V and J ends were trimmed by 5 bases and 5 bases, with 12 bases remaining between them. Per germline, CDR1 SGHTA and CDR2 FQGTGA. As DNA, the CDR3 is TGTGCCAGCAGCCAGGGAATGGGTGAGACCCAGTACTTC. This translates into CASSQGMGETQYF.

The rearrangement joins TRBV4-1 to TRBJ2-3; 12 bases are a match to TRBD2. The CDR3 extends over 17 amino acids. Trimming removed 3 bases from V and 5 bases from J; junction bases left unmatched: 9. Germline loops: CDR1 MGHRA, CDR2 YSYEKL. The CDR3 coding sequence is TGCGCCAGCAGCCAGGACCCTAGCGGGAGGGCCAAAGATACGCAGTATTTT. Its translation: CASSQDPSGRAKDTQYF.

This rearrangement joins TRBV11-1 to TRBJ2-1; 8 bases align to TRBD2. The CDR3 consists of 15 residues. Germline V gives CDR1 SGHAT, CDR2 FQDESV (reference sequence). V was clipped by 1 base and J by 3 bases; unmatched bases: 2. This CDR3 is CASSLDLAGYNEQFF. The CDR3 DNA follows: TGTGCCAGCAGCTTAGACCTAGCGGGCTACAATGAGCAGTTCTTC.

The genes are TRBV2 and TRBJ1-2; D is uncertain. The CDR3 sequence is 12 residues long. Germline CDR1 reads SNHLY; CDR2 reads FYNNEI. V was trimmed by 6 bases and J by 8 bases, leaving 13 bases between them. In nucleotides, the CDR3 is TGTGCCAGCAGAGGAGACCAACGAGGCTACACCTTC. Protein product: CASRGDQRGYTF.

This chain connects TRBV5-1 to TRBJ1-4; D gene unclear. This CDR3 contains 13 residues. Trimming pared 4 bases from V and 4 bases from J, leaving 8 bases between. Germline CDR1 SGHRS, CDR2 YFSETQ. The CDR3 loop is CASSPGRNEKLFF. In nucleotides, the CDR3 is TGCGCCAGCAGCCCTGGGCGTAATGAAAAACTGTTTTTT.

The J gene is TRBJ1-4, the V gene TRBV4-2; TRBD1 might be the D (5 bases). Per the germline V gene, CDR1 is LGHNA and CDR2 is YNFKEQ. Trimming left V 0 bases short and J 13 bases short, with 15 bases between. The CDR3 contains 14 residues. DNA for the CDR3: TGTGCCAGCAGCCAAGACCGACAGCCAGTAGGACTGTTTTTT. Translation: CASSQDRQPVGLFF.

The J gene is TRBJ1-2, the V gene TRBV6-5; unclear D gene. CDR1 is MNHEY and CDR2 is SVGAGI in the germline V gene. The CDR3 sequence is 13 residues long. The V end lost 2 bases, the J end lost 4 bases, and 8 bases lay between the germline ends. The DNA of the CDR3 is TGTGCCAGCAGTTACGGCCCAGTCTATGGCTACACCTTC. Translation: CASSYGPVYGYTF.

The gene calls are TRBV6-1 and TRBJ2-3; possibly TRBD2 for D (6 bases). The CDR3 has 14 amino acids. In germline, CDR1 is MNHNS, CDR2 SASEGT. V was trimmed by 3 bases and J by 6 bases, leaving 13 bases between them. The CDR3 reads CASSDGDSRDTQYF. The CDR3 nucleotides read TGTGCCAGCAGTGACGGGGACTCGAGGGATACGCAGTATTTT.

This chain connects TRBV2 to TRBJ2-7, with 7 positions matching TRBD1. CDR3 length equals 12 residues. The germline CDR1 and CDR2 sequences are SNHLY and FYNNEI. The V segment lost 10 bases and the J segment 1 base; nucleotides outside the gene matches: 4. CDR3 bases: TGTGCCACTGGACAGGCATCCTACGAGCAGTACTTC. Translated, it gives CATGQASYEQYF.

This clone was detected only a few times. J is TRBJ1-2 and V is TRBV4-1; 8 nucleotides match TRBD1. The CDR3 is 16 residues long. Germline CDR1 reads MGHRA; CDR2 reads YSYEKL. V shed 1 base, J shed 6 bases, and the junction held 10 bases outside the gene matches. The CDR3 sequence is CASSQVNDRGGDGYTF. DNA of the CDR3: TGCGCCAGCAGCCAAGTAAACGACAGGGGAGGTGATGGCTACACCTTC.

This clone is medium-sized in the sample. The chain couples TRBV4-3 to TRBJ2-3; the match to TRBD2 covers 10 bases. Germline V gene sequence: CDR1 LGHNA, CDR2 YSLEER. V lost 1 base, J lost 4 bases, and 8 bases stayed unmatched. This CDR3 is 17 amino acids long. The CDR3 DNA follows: TGCGCCAGCAGCCAAGCGATAGCGGGAGGCGGGGCAGATACGCAGTATTTT. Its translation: CASSQAIAGGGADTQYF.

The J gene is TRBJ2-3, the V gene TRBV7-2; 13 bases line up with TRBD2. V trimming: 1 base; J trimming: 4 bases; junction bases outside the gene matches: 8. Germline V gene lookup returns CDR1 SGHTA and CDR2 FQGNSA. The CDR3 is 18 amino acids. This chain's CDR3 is CASSLDPWTSGSADTQYF. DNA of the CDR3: TGTGCCAGCAGCTTAGACCCCTGGACTAGCGGGAGCGCAGATACGCAGTATTTT.

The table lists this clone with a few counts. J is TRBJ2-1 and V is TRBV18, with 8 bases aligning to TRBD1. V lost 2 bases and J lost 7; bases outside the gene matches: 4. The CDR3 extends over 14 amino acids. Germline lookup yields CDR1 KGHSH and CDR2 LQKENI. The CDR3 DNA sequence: TGTGCCAGCTCACCAAGCACAGGGGGGAATGAGCAGTTCTTC. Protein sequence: CASSPSTGGNEQFF.

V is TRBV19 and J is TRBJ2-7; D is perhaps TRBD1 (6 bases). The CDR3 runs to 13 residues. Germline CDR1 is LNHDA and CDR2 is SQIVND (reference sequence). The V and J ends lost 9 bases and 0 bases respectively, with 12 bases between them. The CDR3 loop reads CASSNRDSYEQYF. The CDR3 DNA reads TGTGCCAGCAGCAACAGGGACTCCTACGAGCAGTACTTC.

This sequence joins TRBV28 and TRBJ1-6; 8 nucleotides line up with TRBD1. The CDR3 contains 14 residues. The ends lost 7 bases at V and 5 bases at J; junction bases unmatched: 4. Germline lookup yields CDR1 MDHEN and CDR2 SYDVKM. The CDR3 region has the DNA TGTGCCAGCACCCCGGGACAGGATAATTCACCCCTCCACTTT. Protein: CASTPGQDNSPLHF. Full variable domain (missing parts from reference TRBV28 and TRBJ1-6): DVKVTQSSRYLVKRTGEKVFLECVQDMDHENMFWYRQDPGLGLRLIYFSYDVKMKEKGDIPEGYSVSREKKERFSLILESASTNQTSMYLCASTPGQDNSPLHFGNGTRLTVT.

The CDR3 region is CASNKGVPSSGNTIYF. The CDR3 DNA reads TGTGCCAGCAATAAAGGAGTCCCGAGCTCTGGAAACACCATATATTTT. The rearrangement joins TRBV28 to TRBJ1-3, with D uncertain. The germline V gene has CDR1 MDHEN and CDR2 SYDVKM. The CDR3 runs to 16 residues. Between the trimmed V and J ends, which lost 7 bases and 0 bases, there was a span of 16 bases.